This TCR beta chain derives from a study of blood T cells in healthy people across ages. Study-wide results and limits: The fall in TCR beta diversity per million T cells was roughly linear with age.

Germline V lookup: CDR1 LGHNA, CDR2 YSLEER. The CDR3 contains 16 residues. Trimming removed 1 base from V and 1 base from J, with 13 bases in between. A second PCR of 7 to 11 cycles used a sample-barcoded 5' primer and a J-beta primer mix. Via MiXCR, TCRdb re-called the 5' RACE reads, giving one row per CDR3 protein. The sample includes roughly 640,000 distinct CDR3 sequences, 25% to 35% seen only once; the top ten take more than 15%. This clonotype was recorded many times. Antigen unknown. Material for sequencing was blood. The sequence was collected from a woman older than 75 in good health. The chain joins TRBV4-3 to TRBJ2-5; TRBD2 might be the D (7 bases). The DNA of the CDR3 is TGCGCCAGCAGCCAAGGAAGGGGGGGGGGCCAAGAGACCCAGTACTTC. Translating it yields CASSQGRGGGQETQYF.